This T cell receptor (beta chain) is from a study of Tregs in tolerant kidney transplant recipients. Study-level results: Some patients' samples used different primers over time, so nucleotide sequences weren't comparable.

TCRdb keeps only in-frame clones here, not all; method: immunoSEQ multiplex PCR. The data contain tens of thousands of clones, over 80% of them seen just once; the ten biggest clones take up roughly 15%. This clone has just one count. The antigen remains undetermined. Mixed chimerism was transient after nonmyeloablative marrow transplants from related graft donors. The sample was CD8+ T cells from blood (PBMCs), taken 24 months after the transplant. This receptor was obtained from a human patient who received a combined kidney and bone marrow transplant. Some T cells may possibly be graft donor cells.

CDR3: CASRVGIGYEQYF. The CDR3 DNA is TGTGCCAGCAGGGTCGGGATCGGCTACGAGCAGTACTTC. This chain links TRBV27 with TRBJ2-7; perhaps TRBD2 as D (5 bases). Germline CDR1 and CDR2: MNHEY and SMNVEV (reference sequence). Deletions cut 6 bases from V and 3 bases from J, with 12 bases between. CDR3 size: 13 residues.